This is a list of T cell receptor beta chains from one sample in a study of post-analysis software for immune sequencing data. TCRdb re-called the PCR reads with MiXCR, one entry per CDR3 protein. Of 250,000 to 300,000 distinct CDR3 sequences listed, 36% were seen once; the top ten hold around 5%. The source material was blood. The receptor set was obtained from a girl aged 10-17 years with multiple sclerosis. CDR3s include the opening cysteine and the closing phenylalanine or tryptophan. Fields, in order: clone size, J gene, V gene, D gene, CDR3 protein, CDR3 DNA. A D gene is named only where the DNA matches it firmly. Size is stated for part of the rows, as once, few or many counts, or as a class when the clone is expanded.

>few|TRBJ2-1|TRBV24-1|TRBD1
CATSGQGHEQFF
TGTGCCACCAGTGGACAGGGCCATGAGCAGTTCTTC
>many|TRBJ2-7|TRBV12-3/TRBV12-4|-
CASSPGGTRTYEQYF
TGTGCCAGCAGCCCAGGGGGGACACGAACCTACGAGCAGTACTTC
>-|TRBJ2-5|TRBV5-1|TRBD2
CASEPGLAGVVTQYF
TGCGCCAGCGAACCGGGACTAGCGGGGGTGGTGACCCAGTACTTC
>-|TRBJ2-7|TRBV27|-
CASSLSNRGRSFQYF
TGTGCCAGCAGTTTATCGAATAGAGGGCGCTCGTTCCAGTACTTC
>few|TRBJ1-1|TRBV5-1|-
CASSFYLNTEAFF
TGCGCCAGCAGCTTTTACTTGAACACTGAAGCTTTCTTT
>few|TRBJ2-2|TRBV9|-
CASSVEERNTGELFF
TGTGCCAGCAGCGTAGAGGAACGGAACACCGGGGAGCTGTTTTTT
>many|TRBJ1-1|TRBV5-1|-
CASSSSGLSPEAFF
TGCGCCAGCAGCTCCTCGGGGTTGTCGCCTGAAGCTTTCTTT
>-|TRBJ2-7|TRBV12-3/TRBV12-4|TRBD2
CASSLREGEQYF
TGTGCCAGCAGTTTGAGGGAGGGCGAGCAGTACTTC
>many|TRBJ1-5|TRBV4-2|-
CASSQVEGPQHF
TGTGCCAGCAGCCAAGTTGAGGGGCCCCAGCATTTT
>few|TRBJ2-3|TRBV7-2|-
CASNPSAGSTDTQYF
TGTGCCAGCAACCCGTCGGCAGGGAGCACAGATACGCAGTATTTT
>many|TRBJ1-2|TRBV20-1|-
CSARALGGRADLNYGYTF
TGCAGTGCTAGGGCCCTAGGAGGCAGGGCCGACCTCAACTATGGCTACACCTTC
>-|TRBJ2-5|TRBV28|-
CASSSDSPRAKYF
TGTGCCAGCAGTTCCGACTCTCCTCGGGCAAAGTACTTC
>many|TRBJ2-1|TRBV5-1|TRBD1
CASIRRDREGDEQFF
TGCGCCAGCATCCGCCGGGACAGGGAGGGAGATGAGCAGTTCTTC